This T cell receptor beta chain was identified during a study of CD8+ T cells in alopecia areata. Overall study context: Patients received oral tofacitinib, 5 to 10 mg twice daily, for moderate-to-severe alopecia areata.

Following RNA extraction, reverse transcription yielded cDNA that acted as the sequencing template. The table came from immunoSEQ multiplex PCR; TCRdb's copy has only in-frame clones and leaves some out. Among about 130,000 clones, 45% to 50% were seen once, and the ten largest hold around 19%. Study-level findings and limits: Possibly as an HLA-related effect, TCR sharing across patients appeared less clear than in mice. For lesional scalp, especially alopecia totalis/universalis, clonality was higher than in normal scalp.

This clone was seen only a few times. Its antigen is not known. The junction shows a germline mismatch at one end, possibly a read error. Germline assignment: CDR1 SGHVS and CDR2 FNYEAQ. The CDR3 loop spans 16 amino acids. The TCR comes from a human donor with alopecia areata. The chain combines TRBV7-6 with TRBJ2-3, with TRBD2 identical over 8 bases. The sequenced sample was CD8+ T cells sorted from blood, obtained at week 0. The CDR3 region is CASSVAGPANTDTQYF. CDR3 nucleotides: TGTGCCAGCAGCGTAGCGGGACCCGCAAACACAGATACGCAGTATTTT. The full variable domain, rest sourced from reference TRBV7-6 and TRBJ2-3, is GAGVSQSPRYKVTKRGQDVALRCDPISGHVSLYWYRQALGQGPEFLTYFNYEAQQDKSGLPNDRFSAERPEGSISTLTIQRTEQRDSAMYRCASSVAGPANTDTQYFGPGTRLTVL.